Listed below are T cell receptor beta chains from one sample, sequenced in a study of shared clonotypes between healthy human individuals. Sequenced by immunoSEQ multiplex PCR; TCRdb stores in-frame clones only, minus some. The sample holds around 2.1 million clones, approximately 94% seen once. What was sequenced was naive CD8+ T cells from PBMCs. These TCRs come from a man younger than 35 in good health. Some clones in this sample may be carry-over from other donors' samples. CDR3s include the opening cysteine and the closing phenylalanine or tryptophan. A D gene is named only where the DNA matches it firmly. The size entry is marked missing in some rows and otherwise reads once, few, many or a size class.

NA	TRBV7-8	TRBJ1-1	NA	CASSLAVGVNTEAFF	TGTGCCAGCAGCTTAGCGGTCGGTGTGAACACTGAAGCTTTCTTT
TRBD2	TRBV7-9	TRBJ2-7	NA	CASSLAGGDYEQYF	TGTGCCAGCAGCCTAGCGGGAGGGGACTACGAGCAGTACTTC
TRBD1	TRBV5-1	TRBJ2-7	NA	CASRPGQGTSYEQYF	TGCGCCAGCCGACCGGGACAGGGAACCTCCTACGAGCAGTACTTC
NA	TRBV2	TRBJ2-2	once	CASSGQLTANTGELFF	TGTGCCAGCAGTGGGCAACTCACAGCTAACACCGGGGAGCTGTTTTTT
NA	TRBV4-1	TRBJ2-3	once	CASSQGPPSRDGDTQYF	TGCGCCAGCAGCCAAGGGCCGCCCAGCAGGGATGGAGATACGCAGTATTTT
TRBD2	TRBV13	TRBJ2-5	NA	CASSTSGTSTETQYF	TGTGCCAGCAGCACCTCCGGGACTAGCACCGAGACCCAGTACTTC
TRBD1	TRBV27	TRBJ1-2	NA	CASSPGQGRYGYTF	TGTGCCAGCAGTCCCGGACAGGGCCGCTATGGCTACACCTTC
NA	TRBV16	TRBJ1-5	NA	CASSQYRLKNQPQHF	TGTGCCAGCAGCCAATATAGGTTAAAGAATCAGCCCCAGCATTTT
TRBD1	TRBV5-8	TRBJ1-4	once	CASSFGTADEGEKLFF	TGTGCCAGCAGCTTCGGGACAGCCGACGAGGGGGAAAAACTGTTTTTT
NA	TRBV28	TRBJ2-7	NA	CASSFPDLNYEQYF	TGTGCCAGCAGTTTCCCGGACCTAAATTACGAGCAGTACTTC
NA	TRBV27	TRBJ1-1	NA	CASHPSGLEWEANTEAFF	TGTGCCAGCCACCCCTCAGGGCTAGAGTGGGAGGCGAACACTGAAGCTTTCTTT
NA	TRBV4-1	TRBJ2-1	NA	CASRKTGYNEQFF	TGCGCCAGCAGAAAGACAGGCTACAATGAGCAGTTCTTC
TRBD2	TRBV9	TRBJ2-2	NA	CASSVPGLAANTGELFF	TGTGCCAGCAGCGTCCCGGGACTAGCGGCGAACACCGGGGAGCTGTTTTTT
NA	TRBV23-1	TRBJ1-5	NA	CASSQSDSNQPQHF	TGCGCCAGCAGTCAGTCCGACAGCAATCAGCCCCAGCATTTT
NA	TRBV18	TRBJ1-1	NA	CASSPLLGGENTEAFF	TGTGCCAGCTCACCCTTGCTCGGTGGGGAGAACACTGAAGCTTTCTTT
NA	TRBV5-1	TRBJ2-7	once	CASSLGPDGAYEQYF	TGCGCCAGCAGCTTGGGCCCGGACGGAGCCTACGAGCAGTACTTC
NA	TRBV6-5	TRBJ1-5	few	CANVKGQPQHF	TGTGCCAACGTCAAAGGGCAGCCCCAGCATTTT
TRBD2	TRBV14	TRBJ2-3	NA	CASSPGLAGGDTQYF	TGTGCCAGCAGCCCGGGACTAGCGGGCGGAGATACGCAGTATTTT
NA	TRBV11-2	TRBJ2-1	NA	CASSRFLREEMNEQFF	TGTGCCAGCAGCCGTTTTTTGAGGGAAGAGATGAATGAGCAGTTCTTC
NA	TRBV5-1	TRBJ2-1	NA	CASSLALGTEQFF	TGCGCCAGCAGCTTGGCATTGGGGACTGAGCAGTTCTTC
NA	TRBV11-2	TRBJ2-3	NA	CASSPQRTSTDTQYF	TGTGCCAGCAGCCCACAGCGGACTAGCACAGATACGCAGTATTTT
NA	TRBV29-1	TRBJ1-3	NA	CSALFSGNTIYF	TGCAGCGCGCTCTTCTCTGGAAACACCATATATTTT
NA	TRBV6-1	TRBJ2-7	once	CASRPTGLYEQYF	TGTGCCAGCAGACCCACAGGGCTCTACGAGCAGTACTTC
TRBD1	TRBV13	TRBJ2-6	NA	CASSRIQGDGANVLTF	TGTGCCAGCAGCAGAATACAGGGGGATGGGGCCAACGTCCTGACTTTC
NA	TRBV9	TRBJ2-7	NA	CASSVDQGRSYEQYF	TGTGCCAGCAGCGTAGACCAGGGGAGGAGCTACGAGCAGTACTTC
NA	TRBV4-3	TRBJ2-3	NA	CASSQGINTDTQYF	TGCGCCAGCAGCCAAGGAATAAACACAGATACGCAGTATTTT
NA	TRBV6-5	TRBJ2-1	NA	CASSSTPGTEQFF	TGTGCCAGCAGTTCCACTCCCGGTACTGAGCAGTTCTTC
NA	TRBV25-1	TRBJ2-7	NA	CASSITGEYEQYF	TGTGCCAGCAGCATCACAGGAGAGTACGAGCAGTACTTC
TRBD1	TRBV7-8	TRBJ1-1	NA	CASSTRDRPNTEAFF	TGTGCCAGCAGCACCCGGGACAGGCCTAACACTGAAGCTTTCTTT
NA	TRBV5-4	TRBJ2-7	NA	CASSRERTYEQYF	TGTGCCAGCAGCCGGGAGAGGACCTACGAGCAGTACTTC
NA	TRBV28	TRBJ2-1	NA	CASSLFQRGLGSNEQFF	TGTGCCAGCAGTTTATTCCAACGGGGGCTGGGGTCCAATGAGCAGTTCTTC
NA	TRBV9	TRBJ2-2	NA	CASSSFGGPGELFF	TGTGCCAGCAGCTCGTTCGGAGGACCCGGGGAGCTGTTTTTT
TRBD1	TRBV5-5	TRBJ1-1	NA	CASSTTGGEAFF	TGTGCCAGCAGCACAACAGGGGGCGAAGCTTTCTTT
TRBD1	TRBV11-2	TRBJ2-6	NA	CASSPDRGGPGANVLTF	TGTGCCAGCAGCCCGGACAGGGGCGGTCCTGGGGCCAACGTCCTGACTTTC
NA	TRBV4-3	TRBJ2-5	NA	CASSTGSAGGETQYF	TGCGCCAGCAGCACTGGTTCGGCGGGCGGAGAGACCCAGTACTTC